This T cell receptor beta chain was identified in a study of T cell changes during pregnancy in multiple sclerosis. Data came from immunoSEQ multiplex PCR; TCRdb stores just in-frame clones and leaves some out. The sample lists 70,000 or so clones, 80% to 95% occurring once. V lost 2 bases and J lost 4, with 8 bases in between. The V gene's germline CDR1 is MNHNS and CDR2 SASEGT. This CDR3 region has 13 residues. The chain combines TRBV6-1 with TRBJ1-2; D unresolved. This material consisted of CD4+ T cells from peripheral blood mononuclear cells, taken after pregnancy. This clonotype originated in a female donor with multiple sclerosis, enrolled in a pregnancy study. The CDR3 loop reads CASSEQVAYGYTF. In nucleotides, the CDR3 is TGTGCCAGCAGTGAACAGGTCGCCTATGGCTACACCTTC.